These 2 T cell receptor beta chains share one sample of origin, sequenced in a study of blood T cell repertoires in COVID-19. The method was immunoSEQ multiplex PCR; TCRdb's version includes in-frame clones alone and lacks a portion of them. This repertoire shows around 140,000 clones, over 75% found once; its top ten account for more than 40%. The sequencing sample was made of peripheral blood. These receptors were collected from a human donor in a cohort sampled during active COVID-19.

V is TRBV9 and J is TRBJ1-1; tentatively, D is TRBD1 (5 bases). Germline-derived CDR1 and CDR2 are SGDLS and YYNGEE. This CDR3 comprises 15 residues. The V gene lost 4 bases and the J gene lost 0 bases, with 13 bases spanning the gap. The CDR3 is CASSRGDPLNTEAFF. CDR3 nucleotide sequence: TGTGCCAGCAGCCGGGGGGACCCCCTGAACACTGAAGCTTTCTTT.

The rearrangement links TRBV7-3 to TRBJ2-1, with no clear D. Germline assignment: CDR1 SGHTA and CDR2 FQGTGA. Trimming took 7 bases from V and 6 from J, leaving 16 bases between them. This CDR3 has 14 residues. CDR3 DNA: TGTGCCAGCACCCATTCTCCCCCGGGCAATGAGCAGTTCTTC. Translation gives CASTHSPPGNEQFF.